This T cell receptor beta chain is from a study of CD8+ T cells in alopecia areata. Study overall: Patients took tofacitinib for 6 to 18 months, followed by 6 drug-free months.

Study-level findings and limits: More clonal than normal scalp was lesional scalp, particularly alopecia totalis/universalis.

Sequencing relied on a cDNA template that was reverse transcribed from extracted RNA. Only in-frame clones appear in the TCRdb table, and some are missing; sequencing was by immunoSEQ multiplex PCR. The sample yields hundreds of thousands of clones, roughly two fifths seen once. The table lists this clone with a few counts. Antigen unknown. V lost 4 bases and J lost 4; bases outside the gene matches: 6. Germline V gene data show CDR1 as MNHNY and CDR2 as SVGAGI (reference sequence). CDR3 length: 15 amino acids. Specified treatment: oral pan-JAK inhibitor, 5-10 mg twice daily. The chain carries TRBV6-6 and TRBJ1-3, with TRBD1 matching over 8 bases. This TCR derives from a human donor with alopecia areata. Sequenced material: CD4+ T cells sorted from blood, taken at approximately week 34, from a patient treated with tofacitinib. In DNA, the CDR3 is TGTGCCAGCAGTTCTTCAGGGGGCCCCGGAAACACCATATATTTT. Protein: CASSSSGGPGNTIYF.